The T cell receptor beta chain described here comes from a study of blood T cell repertoires in COVID-19. As originally analysed: Estimation of nucleated cell counts was performed using reference gene primer amplification. TCRdb's table, derived via immunoSEQ multiplex PCR, lists solely in-frame clones and lacks some. V and J calls and clone size are those listed in that table; D and trimming were worked out from the DNA. This table holds 350,000 to 450,000 clones, around 90% found once. Germline-derived CDR1 and CDR2 are MGHRA and YSYEKL. J lost 5 bases, V lost 4 bases, and 7 bases had no gene match. The CDR3 loop spans 14 amino acids. This clone was detected only once.

The genes are TRBV4-1 and TRBJ2-5; 7 nucleotides match TRBD1. The sequencing sample was made of peripheral blood. This TCR came from a man between 35 and 55 years old with acute or convalescent COVID-19. CDR3 DNA sequence: TGCGCCAGCAGCCGTGGACAGGCAGGGGAGACCCAGTACTTC. Its protein is CASSRGQAGETQYF.